These 9 T cell receptor beta chains were all obtained from the same sample, sequenced in a study of CD8 T cells in Susac syndrome. Reverse transcription of about 0.45 to 1 ug RNA was carried out with random hexamers. TCRdb independently ran MiXCR on the immunoSEQ multiplex PCR reads; one entry per CDR3 protein. The table has some 180,000 distinct CDR3 sequences, around 94% seen once. The sample comprised CD4+ T cells from PBMCs. The receptors were sampled from a human donor with Susac syndrome.

The chain couples TRBV5-1 to TRBJ2-1; either TRBD1 or TRBD2 may supply D (5 bases each). The CDR3 spans 15 residues. Germline lookup yields CDR1 SGHRS and CDR2 YFSETQ. Trimming removed 4 bases at V and 2 bases at J, with 13 bases between. The CDR3 nucleotides read TGCGCCAGCAGCGGGGCCGGGACGGCCTACAATGAGCAGTTCTTC. Protein sequence: CASSGAGTAYNEQFF.

CDR3 sequence: CAWSVRDSLPYEQYF. In DNA, the CDR3 is TGTGCCTGGAGTGTACGCGACTCCTTACCCTACGAGCAGTACTTC. V gene TRBV30 combines with J gene TRBJ2-7; D unresolved. V was pared by 0 bases and J by 2 bases, with 14 bases between. The CDR3 has 15 amino acids. Germline CDR1 is GTSNPN and CDR2 is SVGIG (reference sequence).

CDR3 residues: CAWKIGGSYEQYF. CDR3 coding DNA: TGTGCCTGGAAAATTGGAGGCTCCTACGAGCAGTACTTC. The chain recombines TRBV30 with TRBJ2-7, with D possibly TRBD2 on 5 matching bases. CDR1 and CDR2 from the germline V gene are GTSNPN and SVGIG (reference sequence). The CDR3 is made up of 13 amino acids. V lost 4 bases, J lost 0 bases, and 10 bases lay in between.

The V call is TRBV20-1, the J call TRBJ2-1; 8 bases align to TRBD2. The CDR3 has 15 residues. V dropped 0 bases and J dropped 9; count of bases not matched to a gene: 10. The germline CDR1 and CDR2 sequences are DFQATT and SNEGSKA (reference sequence). The CDR3: CSARDSAGVGLEQFF. The CDR3 nucleotides read TGCAGTGCTAGAGATTCAGCGGGAGTGGGGCTTGAGCAGTTCTTC.

This chain uses TRBV19 with TRBJ2-1; D may be TRBD1 (8 bases). Germline V lookup: CDR1 LNHDA, CDR2 SQIVND (reference sequence). The ends were cut back, 5 bases at V and 1 base at J, with 15 bases in the middle. There are 16 residues in the CDR3. CDR3 residues: CASSPTGGESYNEQFF. CDR3 sequence (DNA): TGTGCCAGTAGTCCTACAGGGGGGGAATCCTACAATGAGCAGTTCTTC.

The chain couples TRBV20-1 to TRBJ1-5; D gene ambiguous. Trimming cost V 5 bases and J 2 bases, with 16 bases left between them. The CDR3 is 15 amino acids. Germline V gene sequence: CDR1 DFQATT, CDR2 SNEGSKA (reference sequence). The CDR3 region has the DNA TGCAGTGCTGGACCGAACCTAAGGGGCAATCAGCCCCAGCATTTT. It translates to CSAGPNLRGNQPQHF.

The chain recombines TRBV27 with TRBJ1-1, with 9 bases lining up with TRBD1. The CDR3 has 14 amino acids. V trimming: 7 bases; J trimming: 3 bases; junction bases outside the gene matches: 6. Germline lookup yields CDR1 MNHEY and CDR2 SMNVEV (reference sequence). This CDR3 is CASTPGQGYTEAFF. In nucleotides, the CDR3 is TGTGCCAGCACACCGGGACAGGGCTACACTGAAGCTTTCTTT.

The chain links TRBV20-1 to TRBJ2-7; no clear D gene. The CDR3 covers 14 residues. The germline V gene encodes CDR1 DFQATT and CDR2 SNEGSKA (reference sequence). V lost 8 bases, J lost 2 bases, and 19 bases lay in between. The CDR3 here is CSSLVPELAYEQYF. The CDR3 bases are TGCAGTTCCCTAGTACCGGAGTTGGCCTACGAGCAGTACTTC.

This chain connects TRBV5-6 to TRBJ1-5; D is perhaps TRBD1 (6 bases). Germline V lookup: CDR1 SGHDT, CDR2 YYEEEE. V lost 4 bases, J lost 4 bases, and 24 bases lay in between. There are 18 residues in the CDR3. The chain's CDR3 is CASSPRRDTGTWNQPQHF. As DNA, the CDR3 is TGTGCCAGCAGCCCACGGAGAGATACAGGGACATGGAATCAGCCCCAGCATTTT.